A selection of T cell receptor beta chains follows, all from one sample in a study of shared clonotypes between healthy human individuals. TCRdb's table, derived via immunoSEQ multiplex PCR, lists solely in-frame clones and lacks some. The sample lists some 490,000 clones, about 78% seen once, with approximately 12% in the top ten. The sequencing sample was made of PBMCs. These receptors were taken from a woman aged 40 to 55 in good health. Some clones in this sample may be carry-over from other donors' samples. Both conserved end residues are part of each CDR3. D genes are given only for firm matches. Not all rows give a size; the values are once, few, many and, for expanded clones, a class.

d_call j_call v_call clone_size cdr3_aa cdr3_nt
TRBD2 TRBJ2-5 TRBV4-3 . CASSQDLAAETQYF TGCGCCAGCAGCCAAGATCTAGCGGCCGAGACCCAGTACTTC
. TRBJ2-7 TRBV14 . CASSQGIRTGEQYF TGTGCCAGCAGCCAAGGTATTAGAACGGGCGAGCAGTACTTC
. TRBJ2-7 TRBV18 . CASSPDIASSYEQYF TGTGCCAGCTCACCTGACATAGCGAGCTCCTACGAGCAGTACTTC
TRBD1 TRBJ1-5 TRBV2 few CASSAGTGGGQPQHF TGTGCCAGCAGTGCCGGGACAGGGGGCGGACAGCCCCAGCATTTT
TRBD1 TRBJ2-7 TRBV19 . CASNTPGTGLYEQYF TGTGCCAGTAACACACCCGGGACAGGGTTATACGAGCAGTACTTC
. TRBJ2-1 TRBV2 . CASRRDSHNEQFF TGTGCCAGCAGACGGGACTCCCACAATGAGCAGTTCTTC
TRBD1 TRBJ1-4 TRBV18 . CASSSGGNREKLFF TGTGCCAGCTCATCAGGGGGCAATCGTGAAAAACTGTTTTTT
TRBD1 TRBJ2-3 TRBV9 once CASSPGTGTTDTQYF TGTGCCAGCAGCCCCGGGACAGGGACCACAGATACGCAGTATTTT
TRBD1 TRBJ2-5 TRBV14 . CASSRGRTGLETQYF TGTGCCAGCAGCCGGGGTCGGACAGGGTTGGAGACCCAGTACTTC
. TRBJ1-5 TRBV11-2 . CASSLVWFKVWVDQPQHF TGTGCCAGCAGCTTAGTGTGGTTTAAAGTTTGGGTGGATCAGCCCCAGCATTTT
TRBD2 TRBJ2-1 TRBV5-1 . CASSLARQREIGYEQFF TGCGCCAGCAGCTTGGCGCGCCAGCGGGAGATTGGCTATGAGCAGTTCTTC
TRBD2 TRBJ2-7 TRBV14 . CASSQDRFLAGGGRPYEQYF TGTGCCAGCAGCCAAGATCGATTTCTAGCGGGAGGGGGCCGGCCTTACGAGCAGTACTTC
TRBD1 TRBJ2-5 TRBV9 . CASSAAPGQPQETQYF TGTGCCAGCAGCGCAGCTCCGGGACAGCCTCAAGAGACCCAGTACTTC
. TRBJ2-3 TRBV11-3 . CASSERTSTDTQYF TGTGCCAGCAGCGAGAGGACTAGCACAGATACGCAGTATTTT
TRBD1 TRBJ2-3 TRBV5-1 once CASSSRQGGDTQYF TGCGCCAGCAGCTCTCGACAGGGGGGGGATACGCAGTATTTT
. TRBJ2-5 TRBV5-1 . CASSLIETQYF TGCGCCAGCAGCTTGATAGAGACCCAGTACTTC
TRBD1 TRBJ1-2 TRBV19 few CASSIPTGEVGYTF TGTGCCAGTAGTATCCCTACAGGGGAAGTTGGCTACACCTTC
TRBD1 TRBJ2-7 TRBV6-5 . CASRPAGTGAYEQYF TGTGCCAGCAGACCAGCCGGGACAGGTGCCTACGAGCAGTACTTC
TRBD2 TRBJ2-5 TRBV7-9 . CASSLGGRADYF TGTGCCAGCAGCTTAGGAGGGAGGGCCGATTACTTC
TRBD2 TRBJ2-2 TRBV11-2 . CASRTRTSFSIGELFF TGTGCCAGCAGGACCAGGACTAGCTTTTCGATCGGGGAGCTGTTTTTT
. TRBJ2-1 TRBV7-2 . CASSLARVATDNEQFF TGTGCCAGCAGCTTAGCGAGGGTAGCCACAGACAATGAGCAGTTCTTC
TRBD1 TRBJ2-7 TRBV5-4 . CASSLEGQGYEQYF TGTGCCAGCAGCTTGGAGGGACAGGGATACGAGCAGTACTTC
TRBD1 TRBJ1-2 TRBV7-8 . CASSRGDRNYGYTF TGTGCCAGCAGCCGAGGGGACAGGAACTATGGCTACACCTTC
TRBD2 TRBJ2-1 TRBV18 . CASSPSGGRNEQFF TGTGCCAGCTCACCTAGCGGGGGGCGAAATGAGCAGTTCTTC
. TRBJ2-1 TRBV10-2 . CASSETSIYNEQFF TGCGCCAGCAGTGAAACTAGTATCTACAATGAGCAGTTCTTC
. TRBJ1-1 TRBV7-3 few CASSQLGVNTEAFF TGTGCCAGCAGCCAACTTGGGGTGAACACTGAAGCTTTCTTT
TRBD2 TRBJ2-1 TRBV11-2 . CASSLDFQLAGGNEQFF TGTGCCAGCAGCTTAGACTTTCAACTAGCGGGAGGTAATGAGCAGTTCTTC
. TRBJ1-2 TRBV29-1 . CSVGYSNYGYTF TGCAGCGTGGGGTACTCTAACTATGGCTACACCTTC
. TRBJ2-3 TRBV10-3 . CAISAREPDTQYF TGTGCCATCAGTGCCCGGGAGCCAGATACGCAGTATTTT
. TRBJ1-1 TRBV7-2 few CASSIYSPEAFF TGTGCCAGCAGCATATATAGTCCTGAAGCTTTCTTT
TRBD2 TRBJ2-5 TRBV2 . CASSGTRQETQYF TGTGCCAGCAGTGGGACTAGACAAGAGACCCAGTACTTC
. TRBJ1-1 TRBV7-2 . CASSLVGPGTMNTEAFF TGTGCCAGCAGCTTAGTAGGGCCAGGGACGATGAACACTGAAGCTTTCTTT
. TRBJ1-4 TRBV10-3 . CAISEGEKLFF TGTGCCATCAGTGAGGGAGAAAAACTGTTTTTT
. TRBJ1-5 TRBV19 . CASSIDGGGDVDQPQHF TGTGCCAGTAGTATAGATGGCGGGGGAGACGTTGATCAGCCCCAGCATTTT
. TRBJ1-1 TRBV30 few CAWSPTRARTEAFF TGTGCCTGGAGCCCGACGAGGGCTCGGACTGAAGCTTTCTTT
. TRBJ2-5 TRBV18 few CASSPTAEGLLETQYF TGTGCCAGCTCACCGACGGCGGAAGGGCTATTAGAGACCCAGTACTTC